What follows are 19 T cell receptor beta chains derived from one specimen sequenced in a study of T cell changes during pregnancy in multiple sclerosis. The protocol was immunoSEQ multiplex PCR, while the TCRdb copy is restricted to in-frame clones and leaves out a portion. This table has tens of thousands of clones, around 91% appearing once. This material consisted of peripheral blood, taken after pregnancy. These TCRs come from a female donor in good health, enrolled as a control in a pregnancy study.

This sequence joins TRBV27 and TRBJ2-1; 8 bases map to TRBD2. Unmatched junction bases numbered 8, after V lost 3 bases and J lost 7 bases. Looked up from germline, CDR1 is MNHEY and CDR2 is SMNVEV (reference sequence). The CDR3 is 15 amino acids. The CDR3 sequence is CASSLSGGGRNEQFF. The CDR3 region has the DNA TGTGCCAGCAGTTTGTCGGGGGGGGGCCGTAATGAGCAGTTCTTC.

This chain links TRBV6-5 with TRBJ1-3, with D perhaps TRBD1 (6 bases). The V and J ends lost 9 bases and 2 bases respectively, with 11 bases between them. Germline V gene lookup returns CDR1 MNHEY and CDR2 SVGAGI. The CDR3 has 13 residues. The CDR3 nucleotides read TGTGCCAGTCAGGGGACCCCTGGAAACACCATATATTTT. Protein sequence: CASQGTPGNTIYF.

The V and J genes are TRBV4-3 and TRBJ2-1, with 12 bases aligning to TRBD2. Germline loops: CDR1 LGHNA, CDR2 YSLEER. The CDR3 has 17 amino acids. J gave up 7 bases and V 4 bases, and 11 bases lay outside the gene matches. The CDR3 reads CASSPFSPSGGANEQFF. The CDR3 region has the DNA TGCGCCAGCAGCCCCTTCTCCCCTAGCGGGGGGGCAAATGAGCAGTTCTTC.

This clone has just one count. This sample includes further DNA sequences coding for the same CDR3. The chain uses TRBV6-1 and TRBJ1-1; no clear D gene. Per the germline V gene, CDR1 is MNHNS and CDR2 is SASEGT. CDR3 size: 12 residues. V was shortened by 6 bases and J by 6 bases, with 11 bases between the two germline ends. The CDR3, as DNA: TGTGCCAGCAGCACGCGCGGCGCTGAAGCTTTCTTT. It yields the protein CASSTRGAEAFF.

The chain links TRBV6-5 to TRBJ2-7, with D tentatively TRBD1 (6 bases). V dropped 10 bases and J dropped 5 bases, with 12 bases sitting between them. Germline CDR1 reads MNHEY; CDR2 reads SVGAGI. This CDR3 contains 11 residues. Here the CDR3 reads CATRQVDEQYF. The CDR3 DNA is TGTGCCACACGACAGGTCGACGAGCAGTACTTC.

CDR3 sequence (DNA): TGTGCCAGCAGCTCACCCCTACAGATGACAGGGAGCCCCAGGGAGCTGTTTTTT. Amino acid sequence: CASSSPLQMTGSPRELFF. The V and J genes are TRBV7-9 and TRBJ2-2, with 7 bases that match TRBD1. CDR1 is SEHNR, CDR2 FQNEAQ, per germline (reference sequence). The V segment lost 4 bases and the J segment 9 bases; nucleotides outside the gene matches: 20. There are 18 residues in the CDR3.

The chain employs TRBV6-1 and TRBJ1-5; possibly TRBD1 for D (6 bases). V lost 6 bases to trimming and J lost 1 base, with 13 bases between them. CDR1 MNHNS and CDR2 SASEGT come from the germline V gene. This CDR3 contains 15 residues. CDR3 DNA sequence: TGTGCCAGCAGACCCGGGGGGGCGAGCAATCAGCCCCAGCATTTT. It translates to CASRPGGASNQPQHF.

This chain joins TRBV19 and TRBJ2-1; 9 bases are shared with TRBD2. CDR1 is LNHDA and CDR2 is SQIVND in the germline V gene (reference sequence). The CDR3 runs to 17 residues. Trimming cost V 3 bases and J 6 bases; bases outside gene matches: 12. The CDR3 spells CASSIGGGRRGGNEQFF. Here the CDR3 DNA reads TGTGCCAGTAGTATTGGGGGAGGGAGGCGGGGGGGCAATGAGCAGTTCTTC. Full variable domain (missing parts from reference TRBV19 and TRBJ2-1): DGGITQSPKYLFRKEGQNVTLSCEQNLNHDAMYWYRQDPGQGLRLIYYSQIVNDFQKGDIAEGYSVSREKKESFPLTVTSAQKNPTAFYLCASSIGGGRRGGNEQFFGPGTRLTVL.

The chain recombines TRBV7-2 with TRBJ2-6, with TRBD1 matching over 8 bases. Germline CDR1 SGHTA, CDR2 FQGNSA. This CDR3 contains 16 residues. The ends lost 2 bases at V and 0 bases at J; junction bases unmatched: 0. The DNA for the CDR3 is TGTGCCAGCAGCTTAACAGGGGGCTCTGGGGCCAACGTCCTGACTTTC. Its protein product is CASSLTGGSGANVLTF.

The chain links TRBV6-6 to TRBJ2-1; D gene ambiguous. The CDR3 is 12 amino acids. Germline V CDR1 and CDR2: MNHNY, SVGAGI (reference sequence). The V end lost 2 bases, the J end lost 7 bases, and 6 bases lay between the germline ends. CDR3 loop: CASSYIDNEQFF. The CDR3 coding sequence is TGTGCCAGCAGTTACATAGATAATGAGCAGTTCTTC.

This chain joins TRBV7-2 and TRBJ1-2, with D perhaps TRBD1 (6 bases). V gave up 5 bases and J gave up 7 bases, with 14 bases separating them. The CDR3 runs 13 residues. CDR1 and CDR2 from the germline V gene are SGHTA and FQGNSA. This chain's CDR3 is CASSQDSSGGYTF. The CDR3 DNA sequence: TGTGCCAGCAGCCAGGACAGCTCGGGTGGCTACACCTTC. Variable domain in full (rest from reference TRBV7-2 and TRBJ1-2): GAGVSQSPSNKVTEKGKDVELRCDPISGHTALYWYRQSLGQGLEFLIYFQGNSAPDKSGLPSDRFSAERTGGSVSTLTIQRTQQEDSAVYLCASSQDSSGGYTFGSGTRLTVV.

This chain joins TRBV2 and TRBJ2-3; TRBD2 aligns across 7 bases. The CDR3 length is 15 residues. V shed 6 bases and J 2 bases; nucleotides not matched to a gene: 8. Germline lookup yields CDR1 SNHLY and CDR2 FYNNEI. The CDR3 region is CASSALASNTDTQYF. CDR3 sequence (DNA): TGTGCCAGCAGCGCACTAGCGAGCAACACAGATACGCAGTATTTT. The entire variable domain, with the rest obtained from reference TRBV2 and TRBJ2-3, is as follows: EPEVTQTPSHQVTQMGQEVILRCVPISNHLYFYWYRQILGQKVEFLVSFYNNEISEKSEIFDDQFSVERPDGSNFTLKIRSTKLEDSAMYFCASSALASNTDTQYFGPGTRLTVL.

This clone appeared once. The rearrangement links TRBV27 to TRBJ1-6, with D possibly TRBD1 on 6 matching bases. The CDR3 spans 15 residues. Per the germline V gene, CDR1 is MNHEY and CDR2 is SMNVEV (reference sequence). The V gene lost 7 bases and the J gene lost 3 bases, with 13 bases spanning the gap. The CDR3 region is CASTYQGHYNSPLHF. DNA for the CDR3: TGTGCCAGCACATATCAGGGACACTATAATTCACCCCTCCACTTT.

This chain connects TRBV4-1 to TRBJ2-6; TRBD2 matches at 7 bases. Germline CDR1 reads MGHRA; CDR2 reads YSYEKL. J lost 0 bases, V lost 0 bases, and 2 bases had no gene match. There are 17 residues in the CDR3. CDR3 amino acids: CASSQDWGGSGANVLTF. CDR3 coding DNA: TGCGCCAGCAGCCAAGATTGGGGGGGCTCTGGGGCCAACGTCCTGACTTTC.

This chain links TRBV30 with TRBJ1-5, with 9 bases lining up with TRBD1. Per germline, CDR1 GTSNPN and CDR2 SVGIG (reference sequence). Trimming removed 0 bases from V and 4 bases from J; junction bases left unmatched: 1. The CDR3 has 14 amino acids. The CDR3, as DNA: TGTGCCTGGAGTGTCGGACAGGGGAATCAGCCCCAGCATTTT. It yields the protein CAWSVGQGNQPQHF.

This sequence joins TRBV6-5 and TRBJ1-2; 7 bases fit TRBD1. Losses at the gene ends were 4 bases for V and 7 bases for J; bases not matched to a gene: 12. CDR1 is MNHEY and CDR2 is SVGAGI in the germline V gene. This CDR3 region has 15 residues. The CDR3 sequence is CASSSLSTGPLGYTF. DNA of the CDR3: TGTGCCAGCAGTTCCCTTTCGACAGGGCCTCTTGGCTACACCTTC.

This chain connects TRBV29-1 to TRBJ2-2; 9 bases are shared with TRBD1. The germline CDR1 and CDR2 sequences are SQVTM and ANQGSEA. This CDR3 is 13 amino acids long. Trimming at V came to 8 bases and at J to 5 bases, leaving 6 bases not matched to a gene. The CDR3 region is CSTGQGNTGELFF. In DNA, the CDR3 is TGCAGCACCGGACAGGGGAATACCGGGGAGCTGTTTTTT.

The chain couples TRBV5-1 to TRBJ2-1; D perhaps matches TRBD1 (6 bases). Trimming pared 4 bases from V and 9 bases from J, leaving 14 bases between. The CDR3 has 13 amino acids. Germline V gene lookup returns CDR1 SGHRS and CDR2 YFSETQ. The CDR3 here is CASSPGTLTEQFF. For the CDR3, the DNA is TGCGCCAGCAGCCCCGGGACATTGACTGAGCAGTTCTTC.

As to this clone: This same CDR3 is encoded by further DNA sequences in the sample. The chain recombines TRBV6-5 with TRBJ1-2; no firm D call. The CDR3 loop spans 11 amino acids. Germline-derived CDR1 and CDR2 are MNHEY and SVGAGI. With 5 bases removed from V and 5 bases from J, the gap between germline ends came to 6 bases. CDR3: CASSAGYGYTF. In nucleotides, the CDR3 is TGTGCCAGCAGTGCAGGTTATGGCTACACCTTC.